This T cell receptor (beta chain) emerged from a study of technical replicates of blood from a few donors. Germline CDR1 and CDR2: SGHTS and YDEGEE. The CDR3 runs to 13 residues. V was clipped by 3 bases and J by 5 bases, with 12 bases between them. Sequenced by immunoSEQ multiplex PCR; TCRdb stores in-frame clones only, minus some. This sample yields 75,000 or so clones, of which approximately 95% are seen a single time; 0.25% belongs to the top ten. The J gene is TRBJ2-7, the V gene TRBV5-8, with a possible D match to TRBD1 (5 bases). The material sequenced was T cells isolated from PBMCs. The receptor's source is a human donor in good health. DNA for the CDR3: TGTGCCAGCAGCTCAGGGATTCCCCACGAGCAGTACTTC. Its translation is CASSSGIPHEQYF.